The next 19 T cell receptor beta chains were all read from a single sample in a study of CD8 T cells in Susac syndrome. The RNA input was about 0.5 to 1 ug, and it was reverse transcribed with random hexamers. TCRdb used MiXCR to reprocess the immunoSEQ multiplex PCR reads, holding one entry per CDR3 protein. The sample records some 200,000 distinct CDR3 sequences, about 94% being singletons. Input material: CD4+ T cells from PBMCs. The source is a human donor with Susac syndrome.

This rearrangement joins TRBV19 to TRBJ2-3, with D maybe TRBD1 (6 bases). Trimming left V 6 bases short and J 2 bases short, with 12 bases between. The CDR3 loop spans 14 amino acids. Germline-derived CDR1 and CDR2 are LNHDA and SQIVND (reference sequence). This CDR3 is CASRITGNTDTQYF. CDR3 coding DNA: TGTGCCAGTAGGATTACAGGGAACACAGATACGCAGTATTTT.

This clonotype was counted a single time. The chain has TRBV5-8 and TRBJ2-7; 10 nucleotides match TRBD1. The CDR3 has 15 amino acids. V dropped 5 bases and J dropped 5; count of bases not matched to a gene: 10. Germline CDR1 SGHTS, CDR2 YDEGEE. CDR3 DNA sequence: TGTGCCAGCAGGGAGAGGGACAGGGGTACCGACGAGCAGTACTTC. Residues: CASRERDRGTDEQYF.

In this sample, this clonotype turned up once. The V gene is TRBV3-1, the J gene TRBJ1-1, with D possibly matching TRBD1 (6 bases). V shed 0 bases and J shed 4 bases, with 15 bases lying between them. CDR1 and CDR2 (germline): LGHDT, YNNKEL (reference sequence). This CDR3 comprises 16 residues. For the CDR3, the DNA is TGTGCCAGCAGCCAAGATGGGGGGGGGCAAAGCACTGAAGCTTTCTTT. As protein: CASSQDGGGQSTEAFF.

The chain uses TRBV7-9 and TRBJ2-3, with TRBD2 identical over 10 bases. Looked up from germline, CDR1 is SEHNR and CDR2 is FQNEAQ (reference sequence). The trim removed 5 bases at V and 0 bases at J, leaving 5 bases unmatched. The CDR3 loop spans 16 amino acids. CDR3 amino acids: CASSRLAGISTDTQYF. The CDR3 region has the DNA TGTGCCAGCAGCAGACTAGCGGGTATTAGCACAGATACGCAGTATTTT.

V is TRBV20-1 and J is TRBJ2-7; no clear D gene. The germline gives CDR1 DFQATT, CDR2 SNEGSKA (reference sequence). The CDR3 is 11 residues long. V was shortened by 5 bases and J by 6 bases, with 11 bases between the two germline ends. This CDR3 is CSAGSPAEQYF. DNA of the CDR3: TGCAGTGCTGGGTCCCCCGCCGAGCAGTACTTC.

This clonotype was seen just once. V is TRBV20-1 and J is TRBJ2-5; 7 bases agree with TRBD2. The V segment lost 0 bases and the J segment 5 bases; nucleotides outside the gene matches: 9. Looked up from germline, CDR1 is DFQATT and CDR2 is SNEGSKA (reference sequence). The CDR3 consists of 15 residues. The CDR3, as DNA: TGCAGTGCTAGAGATAGGCCTAGCGGCGGGGAGACCCAGTACTTC. It codes for CSARDRPSGGETQYF.

The V and J genes are TRBV2 and TRBJ2-1, with 8 bases matching TRBD2. V was clipped by 1 base and J by 6 bases; unmatched bases: 8. Germline lookup yields CDR1 SNHLY and CDR2 FYNNEI. The CDR3 covers 16 residues. CDR3 residues: CASSEEARGGRNEQFF. Written as DNA, the CDR3 is TGTGCCAGCAGTGAAGAGGCCCGGGGGGGCCGCAATGAGCAGTTCTTC. The full variable domain, in which reference TRBV2 and TRBJ2-1 provide the parts outside the CDR3, is EPEVTQTPSHQVTQMGQEVILRCVPISNHLYFYWYRQILGQKVEFLVSFYNNEISEKSEIFDDQFSVERPDGSNFTLKIRSTKLEDSAMYFCASSEEARGGRNEQFFGPGTRLTVL.

V gene TRBV5-5 combines with J gene TRBJ2-1, with D possibly TRBD2 on 6 matching bases. Germline loops: CDR1 SGHKS, CDR2 YYEKEE (reference sequence). Trimming removed 0 bases from V and 7 bases from J, with 11 bases in between. The CDR3 has 14 amino acids. Here the CDR3 DNA reads TGTGCCAGCAGCTTGGTTTCTGGGAGGAATGAGCAGTTCTTC. Translation: CASSLVSGRNEQFF. Using reference TRBV5-5 and TRBJ2-1 for the parts outside the CDR3, the full variable domain is DAGVTQSPTHLIKTRGQQVTLRCSPISGHKSVSWYQQVLGQGPQFIFQYYEKEERGRGNFPDRFSARQFPNYSSELNVNALLLGDSALYLCASSLVSGRNEQFFGPGTRLTVL.

The chain joins TRBV29-1 to TRBJ2-1; 10 bases are a match to TRBD1. Per germline, CDR1 SQVTM and CDR2 ANQGSEA. The ends lost 6 bases at V and 9 bases at J; junction bases unmatched: 8. This CDR3 has 13 amino acids. The CDR3 nucleotides read TGCAGCGTAGGCCTGACAGGGGGCAGTGAGCAGTTCTTC. This encodes CSVGLTGGSEQFF.

The chain joins TRBV30 to TRBJ2-2; 8 nucleotides align to TRBD2. The CDR3 length is 17 residues. Germline trimming cut 3 bases from V and 0 bases from J; bases unmatched to any gene: 9. Germline V lookup: CDR1 GTSNPN, CDR2 SVGIG (reference sequence). CDR3 in DNA: TGTGCCTGGAGGGGTATCGCGGGGGGAACGAACACCGGGGAGCTGTTTTTT. Translated, it gives CAWRGIAGGTNTGELFF.

This clonotype was observed a handful of times. V usage is TRBV15 and J usage is TRBJ2-7, with 12 bases aligning to TRBD2. V lost 3 bases and J lost 0; bases outside the gene matches: 0. Looked up from germline, CDR1 is LNHNV and CDR2 is YYDKDF (reference sequence). The CDR3 has 15 residues. As DNA, the CDR3 is TGTGCCACCAGCAGGACTAGCGGGAGCTCCTACGAGCAGTACTTC. Translating it yields CATSRTSGSSYEQYF.

This chain connects TRBV18 to TRBJ1-1; D is perhaps TRBD1 (5 bases). This CDR3 is 14 amino acids long. The V end was cut by 3 bases, the J end by 7 bases, with 15 bases between. Per the germline V gene, CDR1 is KGHSH and CDR2 is LQKENI. The CDR3 region has the DNA TGTGCCAGCTCACCCCTGGGGGAAGGAGGTGAAGCTTTCTTT. This codes for CASSPLGEGGEAFF. The variable domain in full, completed from reference TRBV18 and TRBJ1-1, reads NAGVMQNPRHLVRRRGQEARLRCSPMKGHSHVYWYRQLPEEGLKFMVYLQKENIIDESGMPKERFSAEFPKEGPSILRIQQVVRGDSAAYFCASSPLGEGGEAFFGQGTRLTVV.

This rearrangement joins TRBV29-1 to TRBJ2-1; no reliable D call. The CDR3 consists of 12 residues. Trimming pared 6 bases from V and 9 bases from J, leaving 15 bases between. Germline CDR1 reads SQVTM; CDR2 reads ANQGSEA. In DNA, the CDR3 is TGCAGCGTGCGTCGTGCTGTAGGTGAGCAGTTCTTC. It encodes CSVRRAVGEQFF.

The V call is TRBV12-3 or TRBV12-4, the J call TRBJ1-1, with D hard to call. This CDR3 has 14 amino acids. Trimming shortened V by 2 bases and J by 0 bases, and 7 bases separated the two germline ends. DNA of the CDR3: TGTGCCAGCAGTTTAACAGAAATGAACACTGAAGCTTTCTTT. Amino acid sequence: CASSLTEMNTEAFF.

This chain connects TRBV9 to TRBJ1-1; the match to TRBD1 covers 8 bases. The CDR3 loop spans 18 amino acids. CDR1 and CDR2 (germline): SGDLS, YYNGEE. The J segment lost 3 bases and the V segment lost 4 bases, leaving 17 bases of the junction unmatched. Here the CDR3 reads CASSKFRTGFVLYTEAFF. The CDR3 DNA reads TGTGCCAGCAGCAAATTTCGGACAGGGTTCGTTTTGTACACTGAAGCTTTCTTT. The entire variable domain, with the rest obtained from reference TRBV9 and TRBJ1-1, is as follows: DSGVTQTPKHLITATGQRVTLRCSPRSGDLSVYWYQQSLDQGLQFLIQYYNGEERAKGNILERFSAQQFPDLHSELNLSSLELGDSALYFCASSKFRTGFVLYTEAFFGQGTRLTVV.

The gene calls are TRBV20-1 and TRBJ1-1; D might be TRBD1 (5 bases). CDR1 and CDR2 (germline): DFQATT, SNEGSKA (reference sequence). The CDR3 covers 12 residues. CDR3 bases: TGCAGGGCGGGGCCAGGAAACACTGAAGCTTTCTTT. Translating it yields CRAGPGNTEAFF.

The rearrangement joins TRBV10-2 to TRBJ2-7, with 10 nucleotides matching TRBD2. V dropped 7 bases and J dropped 3; count of bases not matched to a gene: 9. The CDR3 covers 15 residues. CDR1 and CDR2 (germline): WSHSY, SAAADI. In DNA, the CDR3 is TGCGCCAGCAAACGTGTAGCGGGGGGAATCTACGAGCAGTACTTC. Its protein product is CASKRVAGGIYEQYF.

V is TRBV12-3 or TRBV12-4 and J is TRBJ2-1, with 7 bases identical to TRBD2. The CDR3 totals 11 residues. After removal of 6 bases from V and 12 bases from J, the junction contained 5 bases not matched to a gene. The CDR3 loop is CASRGPGGQFF. CDR3 coding DNA: TGTGCCAGCAGGGGACCGGGAGGGCAGTTCTTC.

The table lists this clonotype with a count of one. This rearrangement joins TRBV18 to TRBJ2-5; 8 nucleotides align to TRBD2. This CDR3 is built from 15 residues. CDR1 is KGHSH, CDR2 LQKENI, per germline. Germline trimming cut 2 bases from V and 0 bases from J; bases unmatched to any gene: 2. The CDR3 coding sequence is TGTGCCAGCTCACCATGGCGGGGGGACCAAGAGACCCAGTACTTC. It encodes CASSPWRGDQETQYF.